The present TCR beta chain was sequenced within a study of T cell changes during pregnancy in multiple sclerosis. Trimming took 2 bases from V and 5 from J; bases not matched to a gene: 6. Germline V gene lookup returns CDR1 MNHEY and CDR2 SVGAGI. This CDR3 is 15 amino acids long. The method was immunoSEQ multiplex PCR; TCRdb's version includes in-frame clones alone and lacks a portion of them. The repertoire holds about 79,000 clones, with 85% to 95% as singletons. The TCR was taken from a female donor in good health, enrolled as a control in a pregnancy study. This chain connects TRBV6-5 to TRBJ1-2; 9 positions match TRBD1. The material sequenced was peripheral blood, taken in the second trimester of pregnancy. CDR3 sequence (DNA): TGTGCCAGCAGTTACCGACAGGGGGAAGGGTATGGCTACACCTTC. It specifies CASSYRQGEGYGYTF.